The 30 T cell receptor beta chains below were found in one sample sequenced in a study of naive and memory T cell subsets. Four PCR rounds used nested alpha and beta constant region primers plus the SP2 primer. TCRdb re-called the UMI-ligation and nested PCR reads through MiXCR, storing one row per CDR3 protein. This sample has about 25,000 distinct CDR3 sequences, with around 5.2% found just once. The library had UMIs added by 3' ligation of an oligonucleotide to TCR cDNA. Sample: blood. The origin of the receptors is an adult in good health.

This clonotype has at least ten counts. The chain links TRBV29-1 to TRBJ1-1; D gene unclear. Germline V gives CDR1 SQVTM, CDR2 ANQGSEA. Trimming removed 3 bases at V and 0 bases at J, with 8 bases between. The CDR3 spans 13 residues. CDR3 protein: CSVEGGLNTEAFF. The CDR3 bases are TGCAGCGTTGAGGGCGGATTGAACACTGAAGCTTTCTTT.

This clonotype has only a few counts. The CDR3 loop reads CASSVAGLSTDTQYF. CDR3 coding DNA: TGTGCCAGCAGCGTAGCAGGTCTTAGCACAGATACGCAGTATTTT. This sequence joins TRBV9 and TRBJ2-3; no clear D gene. V was cut by 0 bases and J by 0 bases, with 8 bases left in between. Germline V gene sequence: CDR1 SGDLS, CDR2 YYNGEE. The CDR3 is 15 residues long.

The sample holds many counts of this clonotype. The chain is built from TRBV7-9 and TRBJ2-1; D is ambiguous. The CDR3 loop spans 11 amino acids. V lost 7 bases to trimming and J lost 8 bases, with 9 bases between them. Germline V lookup: CDR1 SEHNR, CDR2 FQNEAQ (reference sequence). CDR3 sequence: CASTLPHEQFF. The CDR3 DNA is TGTGCCAGCACCCTCCCCCATGAGCAGTTCTTC.

This clonotype was counted a few times. The CDR3 coding sequence is TGTGCCAGCAGTGATCCCCCCAATGAGCAGTTCTTC. Protein product: CASSDPPNEQFF. This sequence joins TRBV2 and TRBJ2-1; D not resolved. V lost 3 bases and J 6 bases, leaving 6 bases between the germline ends. The CDR3 totals 12 residues. Germline loops: CDR1 SNHLY, CDR2 FYNNEI.

The chain combines TRBV12-3 or TRBV12-4 with TRBJ2-1; D unclear. V lost 3 bases and J lost 5, with 8 bases in between. CDR3 size: 13 residues. CDR3 DNA sequence: TGTGCCAGCAGTTTCGCCAGGAACAATGAGCAGTTCTTC. Translation: CASSFARNNEQFF.

This clonotype was detected ten times or more. V gene TRBV18 combines with J gene TRBJ1-1; maybe TRBD1 (5 bases). V shed 2 bases and J shed 4 bases, with 11 bases lying between them. CDR1 and CDR2 (germline): KGHSH, LQKENI. This CDR3 contains 14 residues. The CDR3 spells CASSPVWGLTEAFF. CDR3 nucleotides: TGTGCCAGCTCACCAGTCTGGGGCCTCACTGAAGCTTTCTTT.

This clonotype was recorded many times. The chain recombines TRBV2 with TRBJ2-2; D tentatively reads TRBD1 or TRBD2 (5 bases each). The V gene lost 7 bases and the J gene lost 6 bases, with 21 bases spanning the gap. This CDR3 is built from 16 residues. The germline V gene encodes CDR1 SNHLY and CDR2 FYNNEI. CDR3 region: CASMGIGGRTAGELFF. Written as DNA, the CDR3 is TGTGCCAGCATGGGGATTGGGGGTCGCACGGCCGGGGAGCTGTTTTTT.

This clonotype came up many times. The chain couples TRBV7-6 to TRBJ2-5, with TRBD1 matching 8 bases. The CDR3 is 16 residues long. Germline-derived CDR1 and CDR2 are SGHVS and FNYEAQ. Trimming at V came to 2 bases and at J to 2 bases, leaving 7 bases not matched to a gene. The CDR3 is CASSLYWDRSQETQYF. As DNA, the CDR3 is TGTGCCAGCAGCTTATATTGGGACAGGTCTCAAGAGACCCAGTACTTC.

This clonotype was detected ten times or more. The chain couples TRBV29-1 to TRBJ1-1; 8 nucleotides align to TRBD1. The germline V gene has CDR1 SQVTM and CDR2 ANQGSEA. The ends lost 6 bases at V and 11 bases at J; junction bases unmatched: 17. The CDR3 runs to 14 residues. The CDR3 DNA reads as TGCAGCGTGGACCCGGGACAGGAGGACGGAAGGGCTTTCTTT. It yields the protein CSVDPGQEDGRAFF.

The V call is TRBV28, the J call TRBJ2-7; TRBD1 might be the D (5 bases). The CDR3 spans 14 residues. V was pared by 3 bases and J by 5 bases, with 14 bases between. Germline lookup yields CDR1 MDHEN and CDR2 SYDVKM. This CDR3 reads CASSLGRVENEQYF. CDR3 DNA: TGTGCCAGCAGTTTGGGCAGGGTAGAGAACGAGCAGTACTTC.

This clonotype was seen at least ten times. The CDR3, as DNA: TGTGCCATCAGTGAGTTGGAACAGCAAGAGACCCAGTACTTC. Translated, it gives CAISELEQQETQYF. The chain joins TRBV10-3 to TRBJ2-5; D remains unclear. Germline V gives CDR1 ENHRY, CDR2 SYGVKD. V lost 1 base, J lost 2 bases, and 8 bases lay in between. The CDR3 totals 14 residues.

This clonotype was counted many times. V usage is TRBV4-2 and J usage is TRBJ2-7; 7 nucleotides match TRBD1. Trimming at V came to 4 bases and at J to 6 bases, leaving 9 bases not matched to a gene. The CDR3 sequence is 14 residues long. Germline V lookup: CDR1 LGHNA, CDR2 YNFKEQ. The CDR3 DNA follows: TGTGCCAGCAGCCCGTCGACAGGGTCGGGCGAGCAGTACTTC. This codes for CASSPSTGSGEQYF.

This clonotype is classed as medium-sized. The chain employs TRBV7-2 and TRBJ1-5, with D possibly being TRBD1 (5 bases). This CDR3 comprises 16 residues. With 4 bases removed from V and 1 base from J, the gap between germline ends came to 14 bases. Germline CDR1 is SGHTA and CDR2 is FQGNSA. The CDR3, as DNA: TGTGCCAGCAGCTCGAGCCTGACAGAAAGCAATCAGCCCCAGCATTTT. Residues: CASSSSLTESNQPQHF.

This chain links TRBV29-1 with TRBJ2-3, with TRBD1 identical over 10 bases. Germline V CDR1 and CDR2: SQVTM, ANQGSEA. This CDR3 has 15 amino acids. The junction had 8 bases not matched to a gene; V was cut back by 6 bases and J by 2 bases. As DNA, the CDR3 is TGCAGCGTCGACGGACAGGGGGGGAACACAGATACGCAGTATTTT. Encoded protein: CSVDGQGGNTDTQYF.

This clonotype has just a few counts. The chain has TRBV29-1 and TRBJ2-1; 8 positions agree with TRBD1. CDR3 length equals 14 residues. Trimming removed 8 bases from V and 0 bases from J; junction bases left unmatched: 6. CDR1 and CDR2 (germline): SQVTM, ANQGSEA. In DNA, the CDR3 is TGCAGCACCGAGACAGGGGTCTCCTACAATGAGCAGTTCTTC. Translated: CSTETGVSYNEQFF.

Ten or more counts support this clonotype. The chain links TRBV27 to TRBJ2-7, with 8 bases identical to TRBD1. Germline loops: CDR1 MNHEY, CDR2 SMNVEV (reference sequence). This CDR3 spans 15 amino acids. V lost 4 bases to trimming and J lost 2 bases; unmatched junction nucleotides: 7. DNA of the CDR3: TGTGCCAGCAGTTACGGGACAGGCCATGCCTACGAGCAGTACTTC. It specifies CASSYGTGHAYEQYF.

This clonotype was counted a few times. The chain links TRBV29-1 to TRBJ1-2; D is possibly TRBD1 (5 bases). V was cut by 3 bases and J by 12 bases, with 17 bases left in between. This CDR3 is 12 amino acids long. Germline V CDR1 and CDR2: SQVTM, ANQGSEA. The CDR3 loop reads CSVDDQVRGDTF. CDR3 bases: TGCAGCGTTGATGATCAGGTTCGGGGCGACACCTTC.

This clonotype was seen repeatedly, ten times or more. V and J are TRBV18 and TRBJ1-2; 8 bases line up with TRBD1. CDR3 length equals 13 residues. The V gene's germline CDR1 is KGHSH and CDR2 LQKENI. The V and J ends lost 3 bases and 5 bases, in that order; junction bases with no gene match: 2. The chain's CDR3 is CASSPDRGYGYTF. For the CDR3, the DNA is TGTGCCAGCTCACCCGACAGGGGTTATGGCTACACCTTC. The entire variable domain, with the rest obtained from reference TRBV18 and TRBJ1-2, is as follows: NAGVMQNPRHLVRRRGQEARLRCSPMKGHSHVYWYRQLPEEGLKFMVYLQKENIIDESGMPKERFSAEFPKEGPSILRIQQVVRGDSAAYFCASSPDRGYGYTFGSGTRLTVV.

This clonotype was observed many times. The chain links TRBV4-1 to TRBJ1-2, with 7 nucleotides matching TRBD1. The CDR3 length is 16 residues. V lost 0 bases and J lost 2; bases outside the gene matches: 6. Germline CDR1 and CDR2: MGHRA and YSYEKL. This chain's CDR3 is CASSQDRYRGNYGYTF. CDR3 nucleotide sequence: TGCGCCAGCAGCCAAGATCGATACAGGGGAAACTATGGCTACACCTTC.

This clonotype occurred a few times. The chain carries TRBV29-1 and TRBJ1-1, with D unresolved. The CDR3 sequence is 11 residues long. V was shortened by 4 bases and J by 1 base, with 4 bases between the two germline ends. Germline CDR1 SQVTM, CDR2 ANQGSEA. CDR3 in DNA: TGCAGCGTTGGTCAGAACACTGAAGCTTTCTTT. Protein: CSVGQNTEAFF.

This clonotype was detected many times. The genes are TRBV4-2 and TRBJ1-4; no firm D call. CDR1 is LGHNA and CDR2 is YNFKEQ in the germline V gene. The CDR3 contains 12 residues. V lost 6 bases and J 8 bases, leaving 10 bases between the germline ends. The CDR3 bases are TGTGCCAGCAGACGGTTCGGGGAAAAACTGTTTTTT. Protein product: CASRRFGEKLFF.

This clonotype came up many times. The gene calls are TRBV29-1 and TRBJ2-3; D ambiguous. With 5 bases removed from V and 0 bases from J, the gap between germline ends came to 9 bases. The CDR3 consists of 13 residues. Germline V gene lookup returns CDR1 SQVTM and CDR2 ANQGSEA. This CDR3 reads CSVTFFSTDTQYF. In DNA, the CDR3 is TGCAGCGTTACATTCTTTAGCACAGATACGCAGTATTTT.

There are many counts of this clonotype. The chain joins TRBV5-4 to TRBJ2-4; 7 nucleotides agree with TRBD1. The V segment lost 4 bases and the J segment 1 base; nucleotides outside the gene matches: 8. The germline gives CDR1 SGHNT, CDR2 YYREEE (reference sequence). The CDR3 loop spans 16 amino acids. CDR3 bases: TGTGCCAGCAGCCGTACAAAGACAGGGGCCAAAAACATTCAGTACTTC. Translating it yields CASSRTKTGAKNIQYF.

This clonotype was seen at least ten times. This rearrangement joins TRBV4-3 to TRBJ2-7, with TRBD2 matching 8 bases. The germline gives CDR1 LGHNA, CDR2 YSLEER. The CDR3 runs 16 residues. V gave up 0 bases and J gave up 6 bases; unmatched junction bases: 10. CDR3 DNA sequence: TGCGCCAGCAGCCAAGATAGCGGGATCCGAGAGTCCGAGCAGTACTTC. This codes for CASSQDSGIRESEQYF.

This chain uses TRBV11-2 with TRBJ2-2, with 9 bases aligning to TRBD1. With 6 bases clipped from V and 5 bases from J, the junction kept 10 bases outside the gene matches. Germline V lookup: CDR1 SGHAT, CDR2 FQNNGV. The CDR3 totals 16 residues. The CDR3 protein is CASRPGGTGFTGELFF. DNA for the CDR3: TGTGCCAGCAGACCAGGGGGGACAGGGTTTACCGGGGAGCTGTTTTTT.

V is TRBV4-1 and J is TRBJ2-5; D possibly matches TRBD1 or TRBD2 (5 bases each). Trimming removed 1 base at V and 4 bases at J, with 10 bases between. Germline-derived CDR1 and CDR2 are MGHRA and YSYEKL. CDR3 length: 14 residues. The CDR3 nucleotides are TGCGCCAGCAGCCAAGTCCAGGGAGTAGAGACCCAGTACTTC. It yields the protein CASSQVQGVETQYF.

This clonotype was picked up many times. The V call is TRBV4-2, the J call TRBJ1-2, with D possibly being TRBD1 (5 bases). Germline values: CDR1 LGHNA, CDR2 YNFKEQ. Trimming cost V 0 bases and J 3 bases, with 11 bases left between them. This CDR3 has 15 amino acids. CDR3 loop: CASSQDGAAHYGYTF. The CDR3 bases are TGTGCCAGCAGCCAAGATGGGGCAGCTCACTATGGCTACACCTTC.

This clonotype ranks as medium-sized (0.01 to 0.1%). V usage is TRBV20-1 and J usage is TRBJ2-7; TRBD2 might be the D (6 bases). The CDR3 has 12 residues. Trimming left V 3 bases short and J 6 bases short, with 12 bases between. Germline assignment: CDR1 DFQATT and CDR2 SNEGSKA (reference sequence). CDR3 bases: TGCAGTGCTAGGCAGACTAGGGGCGAGCAGTACTTC. Protein sequence: CSARQTRGEQYF.

The table lists this clonotype with many counts. The CDR3 spells CASSRAGTGLTDTQYF. CDR3 sequence (DNA): TGTGCCAGCAGCCGCGCCGGGACAGGCCTCACAGATACGCAGTATTTT. V is TRBV3-1 and J is TRBJ2-3, with 8 nucleotides matching TRBD1. CDR3 length: 16 residues. Germline CDR1 reads LGHDT; CDR2 reads YNNKEL (reference sequence). Trimming removed 4 bases from V and 2 bases from J; junction bases left unmatched: 8.

In this sample, this clonotype turned up many times. The chain recombines TRBV29-1 with TRBJ1-2; D is ambiguous. Germline V lookup: CDR1 SQVTM, CDR2 ANQGSEA. The germline V and J ends were trimmed by 7 bases and 8 bases, with 14 bases remaining between them. This CDR3 is 11 amino acids long. CDR3 sequence: CSAEDPPGYTF. The CDR3, as DNA: TGCAGCGCTGAGGATCCCCCCGGCTACACCTTC.